The 13 T cell receptor beta chains presented below share a single source sample, sequenced in a study of naive and memory T cell subsets. Points from the study as a whole: Naive repertoires, especially CD8, held a few larger clonotypes, possibly memory cells re-expressing CD45RA.

The antigens for these receptors are not known. Both TRBC1 and TRBC2 were covered by a beta constant-region primer of two equimolar oligonucleotides. Four rounds of PCR amplified the ligated cDNA using nested alpha and beta constant-region primers plus SP2. TCRdb passed the UMI-ligation and nested PCR reads through MiXCR, listing each CDR3 protein once. This repertoire shows 150,000 or so distinct CDR3 sequences, roughly 23% found once; its top ten account for around 0.11%. The sample taken for sequencing was naive CD4+ T cells from blood. These TCRs come from a human donor in good health.

The chain recombines TRBV10-3 with TRBJ1-4, with D uncertain. Germline-derived CDR1 and CDR2 are ENHRY and SYGVKD. V lost 2 bases to trimming and J lost 8 bases, with 6 bases between them. CDR3 length equals 12 residues. The CDR3 region is CAISEGREKLFF. CDR3 DNA sequence: TGTGCCATCAGTGAGGGGAGAGAAAAACTGTTTTTT.

This rearrangement joins TRBV12-3 or TRBV12-4 to TRBJ2-5; D is possibly TRBD2 (6 bases). V was trimmed by 5 bases and J by 5 bases, leaving 21 bases between them. The CDR3 totals 16 residues. CDR3 residues: CASSPYGSRGGETQYF. In nucleotides, the CDR3 is TGTGCCAGCAGTCCATACGGGAGCCGTGGCGGGGAGACCCAGTACTTC.

V is TRBV14 and J is TRBJ2-1; D not certain. V shed 5 bases and J shed 0 bases, with 8 bases lying between them. The CDR3 spans 14 residues. Germline CDR1 reads SGHDN; CDR2 reads FVKESK. The DNA of the CDR3 is TGTGCCAGCAGCATCCGCCTCTCCTACAATGAGCAGTTCTTC. Its translation: CASSIRLSYNEQFF.

This clonotype appeared a few times. CDR3 residues: CASRSGLAVGYEQFF. CDR3 bases: TGTGCCAGCAGATCGGGACTAGCCGTGGGATACGAGCAGTTCTTC. The chain recombines TRBV2 with TRBJ2-1; 9 bases map to TRBD2. The CDR3 is 15 residues long. Germline values: CDR1 SNHLY, CDR2 FYNNEI. Trimming removed 6 bases from V and 10 bases from J; junction bases left unmatched: 13.

This clonotype was recorded at least ten times. The chain is built from TRBV20-1 and TRBJ2-7; 7 bases agree with TRBD2. J was trimmed by 7 bases and V by 1 base; bases with no gene match: 7. There are 13 residues in the CDR3. Germline loops: CDR1 DFQATT, CDR2 SNEGSKA (reference sequence). CDR3 loop: CSARVRTRREQYF. CDR3 nucleotides: TGCAGTGCTAGAGTTAGGACTAGAAGAGAGCAGTACTTC.

This clonotype has a handful of counts. The V and J genes are TRBV28 and TRBJ2-7; 9 nucleotides agree with TRBD2. In germline, CDR1 is MDHEN, CDR2 SYDVKM. This CDR3 is built from 16 residues. J gave up 5 bases and V 5 bases, and 13 bases lay outside the gene matches. The CDR3 sequence: CASSAHLAGGGNEQYF. The CDR3 DNA reads TGTGCCAGCAGTGCCCACCTGGCGGGAGGGGGGAACGAGCAGTACTTC. Full variable domain (missing parts from reference TRBV28 and TRBJ2-7): DVKVTQSSRYLVKRTGEKVFLECVQDMDHENMFWYRQDPGLGLRLIYFSYDVKMKEKGDIPEGYSVSREKKERFSLILESASTNQTSMYLCASSAHLAGGGNEQYFGPGTRLTVT.

This clonotype was observed a handful of times. The chain recombines TRBV10-3 with TRBJ2-7; D possibly matches TRBD1 or TRBD2 (5 bases each). Looked up from germline, CDR1 is ENHRY and CDR2 is SYGVKD. Trimming stripped 2 bases from V and 2 bases from J, with 13 bases between. CDR3 size: 15 residues. The CDR3 here is CAISETEGHAYEQYF. The CDR3 DNA sequence: TGTGCCATCAGTGAGACCGAGGGGCACGCCTACGAGCAGTACTTC.

This chain uses TRBV7-2 with TRBJ1-1; 8 positions agree with TRBD1. This CDR3 contains 17 residues. V shed 1 base and J 5 bases; nucleotides not matched to a gene: 12. Germline loops: CDR1 SGHTA, CDR2 FQGNSA. CDR3 sequence (DNA): TGTGCCAGCAGCTTAGTCCAGGTGCGAACAGGGGGGACTGAAGCTTTCTTT. Translation: CASSLVQVRTGGTEAFF.

V gene TRBV3-1 combines with J gene TRBJ2-7; TRBD2 matches 10 bases. There are 16 residues in the CDR3. With 9 bases clipped from V and 2 bases from J, the junction kept 13 bases outside the gene matches. In germline, CDR1 is LGHDT, CDR2 YNNKEL (reference sequence). CDR3 in amino acids: CASRPQLAGSTYEQYF. Written as DNA, the CDR3 is TGTGCCAGTCGCCCTCAACTAGCGGGATCTACCTACGAGCAGTACTTC.

The rearrangement links TRBV5-1 to TRBJ1-5, with D possibly TRBD1 on 6 matching bases. Germline V lookup: CDR1 SGHRS, CDR2 YFSETQ. V lost 1 base to trimming and J lost 1 base, with 9 bases between them. CDR3 size: 15 residues. Here the CDR3 DNA reads TGCGCCAGCAGCTTGTGGGGGGCAAGCAATCAGCCCCAGCATTTT. Protein: CASSLWGASNQPQHF.

The V gene is TRBV5-1, the J gene TRBJ1-1; D is perhaps TRBD1 (5 bases). CDR1 and CDR2 from the germline V gene are SGHRS and YFSETQ. V was cut by 5 bases and J by 0 bases, with 11 bases left in between. The CDR3 is 14 residues long. The CDR3 sequence: CASRGAGMNTEAFF. CDR3 DNA: TGCGCCAGCAGAGGTGCAGGGATGAACACTGAAGCTTTCTTT. Supplemented by reference TRBV5-1 and TRBJ1-1, the full variable domain reads KAGVTQTPRYLIKTRGQQVTLSCSPISGHRSVSWYQQTPGQGLQFLFEYFSETQRNKGNFPGRFSGRQFSNSRSEMNVSTLELGDSALYLCASRGAGMNTEAFFGQGTRLTVV.

In its sample, this clonotype was seen many times. The chain couples TRBV5-5 to TRBJ2-1, with a tentative D call TRBD2 (6 bases). This CDR3 comprises 16 residues. Germline V gene sequence: CDR1 SGHKS, CDR2 YYEKEE (reference sequence). V gave up 5 bases and J gave up 0 bases, with 15 bases separating them. CDR3 residues: CASRFPRGNSYNEQFF. The CDR3 DNA sequence: TGTGCCAGCAGGTTCCCCCGGGGGAACTCCTACAATGAGCAGTTCTTC.

The chain recombines TRBV18 with TRBJ2-2; D uncertain. The germline V gene encodes CDR1 KGHSH and CDR2 LQKENI. The V end was cut by 2 bases, the J end by 2 bases, with 9 bases between. CDR3 size: 15 residues. The CDR3 sequence: CASSPSLANTGELFF. The CDR3 bases are TGTGCCAGCTCACCATCCTTGGCAAACACCGGGGAGCTGTTTTTT. Complete variable domain (other parts from reference TRBV18 and TRBJ2-2): NAGVMQNPRHLVRRRGQEARLRCSPMKGHSHVYWYRQLPEEGLKFMVYLQKENIIDESGMPKERFSAEFPKEGPSILRIQQVVRGDSAAYFCASSPSLANTGELFFGEGSRLTVL.